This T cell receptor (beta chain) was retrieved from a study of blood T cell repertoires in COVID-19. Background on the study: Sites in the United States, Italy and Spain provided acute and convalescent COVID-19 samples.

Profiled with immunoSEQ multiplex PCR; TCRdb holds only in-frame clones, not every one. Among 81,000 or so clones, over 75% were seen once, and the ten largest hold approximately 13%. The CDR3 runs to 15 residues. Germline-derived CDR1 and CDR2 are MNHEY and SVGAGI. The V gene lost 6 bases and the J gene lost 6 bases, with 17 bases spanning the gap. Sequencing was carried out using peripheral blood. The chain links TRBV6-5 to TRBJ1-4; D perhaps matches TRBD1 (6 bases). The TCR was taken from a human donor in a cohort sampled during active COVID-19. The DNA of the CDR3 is TGTGCCAGCAGACCCCAAGGGGGGGCAGATGAAAAACTGTTTTTT. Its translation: CASRPQGGADEKLFF.